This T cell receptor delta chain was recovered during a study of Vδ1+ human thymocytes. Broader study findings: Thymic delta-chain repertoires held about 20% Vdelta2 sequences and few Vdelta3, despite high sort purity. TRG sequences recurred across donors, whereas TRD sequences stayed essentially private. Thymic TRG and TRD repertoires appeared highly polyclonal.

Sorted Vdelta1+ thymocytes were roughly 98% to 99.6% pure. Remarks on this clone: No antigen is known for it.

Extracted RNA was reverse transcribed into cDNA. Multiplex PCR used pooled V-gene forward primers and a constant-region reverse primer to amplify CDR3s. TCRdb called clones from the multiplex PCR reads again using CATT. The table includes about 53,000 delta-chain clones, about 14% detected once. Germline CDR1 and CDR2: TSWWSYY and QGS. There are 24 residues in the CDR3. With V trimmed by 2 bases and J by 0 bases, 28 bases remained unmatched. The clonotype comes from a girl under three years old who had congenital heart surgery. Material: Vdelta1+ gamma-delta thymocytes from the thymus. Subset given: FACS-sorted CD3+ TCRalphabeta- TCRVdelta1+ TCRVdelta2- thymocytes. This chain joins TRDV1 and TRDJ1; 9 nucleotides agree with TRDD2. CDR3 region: CALGEGHSAFLRGWGSWYTDKLIF. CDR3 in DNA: TGTGCTCTTGGGGAAGGTCATAGCGCCTTCCTACGGGGGTGGGGATCCTGGTACACCGATAAACTCATCTTT.